The 9 T cell receptor beta chains in this list originate from one sample, sequenced in a study of tumor and adjacent non-tumor tissue in lung cancer. No cell sorting was done before RNA was extracted from the tissue. Distant lung tissue was collected more than 3 cm away from the tumor edge. Three rounds of nested PCR, following a modified ARM-PCR protocol, produced the TCRbeta library. TCRdb recomputed calls from the multiplex PCR reads with MiXCR, one row per CDR3 protein. The sample has 60,000 to 100,000 distinct CDR3 sequences, 76% seen once; the top ten hold around 40%. Source material: distant non-tumor lung tissue. These receptors were collected from a man in his sixties or seventies with non-small cell lung cancer.

With regard to this clonotype: An end of the junction differs from the germline gene, which may be a read error. The rearrangement uses TRBV5-6 and TRBJ2-1, with D perhaps being TRBD1 or TRBD2 (5 bases each). There are 16 residues in the CDR3. The germline V gene has CDR1 SGHDT and CDR2 YYEEEE. The CDR3 spells CVSSYGKGSSYNEQFF. The CDR3 DNA reads TGTGTCAGCAGTTACGGTAAGGGGAGCTCCTACAATGAGCAGTTCTTC.

A remark on this clonotype: One end of the junction varies from germline; a read error may be responsible. The gene calls are TRBV7-9 and TRBJ2-3; 9 bases map to TRBD2. Germline-derived CDR1 and CDR2 are SEHNR and FQNEAQ (reference sequence). The CDR3 runs to 16 residues. CDR3 coding DNA: TGTGCAAGCAATGGACTAGCGTGGGGCGGGACAGATACTCAGTATTTT. Translating gives CASNGLAWGGTDTQYF.

The sample holds a few counts of this clonotype. The chain uses TRBV29-1 and TRBJ2-5; D gene uncertain. The CDR3 runs to 16 residues. Per the germline V gene, CDR1 is SQVTM and CDR2 is ANQGSEA. Trimming removed 7 bases at V and 2 bases at J, with 23 bases between. The CDR3 here is CSAKLCLQTSQETQYF. The CDR3 coding sequence is TGCAGCGCCAAGCTCTGCCTCCAGACAAGTCAAGAGACCCAGTACTTC.

About this clonotype: A much larger clone differs from this one at a single base, so this may be a read error. The chain combines TRBV28 with TRBJ2-6; the match to TRBD1 covers 8 bases. With V trimmed by 3 bases and J by 6 bases, 10 bases remained unmatched. This CDR3 region has 17 residues. Per germline, CDR1 MDHEN and CDR2 SYDVKM. The DNA for the CDR3 is TGTGCCAGCAGTTTCGGGACAGGTCTCTATGCGGCCAACGTCCTGACTTTC. This encodes CASSFGTGLYAANVLTF.

This clonotype was observed a few times. The V call is TRBV28, the J call TRBJ2-1; TRBD2 matches 7 bases. Germline CDR1 and CDR2: MDHEN and SYDVKM. Trimming removed 6 bases from V and 2 bases from J; junction bases left unmatched: 7. The CDR3 extends over 15 amino acids. CDR3 protein: CASSPPGRPYNEQFF. The DNA of the CDR3 is TGTGCCAGCAGCCCCCCCGGGAGGCCCTACAATGAGCAGTTCTTC.

Comment on this clonotype: At one boundary the junction diverges from the germline segment, which might be a read error. CDR3 nucleotides: TGTACCAGCAGTCAGGGGATCTTTGGAAACACCATATATTTT. This sequence encodes CTSSQGIFGNTIYF. V and J are TRBV6-1 and TRBJ1-3, with D maybe TRBD1 (6 bases). CDR1 is MNHNS, CDR2 SASEGT, per germline. The CDR3 runs to 14 residues.

Details on this clonotype: One junction end disagrees with the germline gene, perhaps due to a read error. The J gene is TRBJ2-7, the V gene TRBV13; possibly TRBD2 for D (5 bases). CDR3 length: 13 residues. Germline loops: CDR1 PRHDT, CDR2 FYEKMQ (reference sequence). CDR3 region: CAISALKLAEQYF. CDR3 DNA: TGTGCCATCAGCGCACTAAAATTAGCGGAGCAGTACTTC.

As for this clonotype: Sequence at one end of the junction differs from germline and may be a read error. J is TRBJ2-5 and V is TRBV5-6; D may correspond to TRBD1 or TRBD2 (5 bases each). Germline loops: CDR1 SGHDT, CDR2 YYEEEE. This CDR3 is 16 amino acids long. CDR3 DNA sequence: TGTGCCACCAGCCGTTCCATTACCGACAGAGTAGGGACCCAGCACTTC. Encoded protein: CATSRSITDRVGTQHF.

As to this clonotype: At one end the junction does not follow the germline gene, possibly because of a read error. The V call is TRBV5-4, the J call TRBJ2-1, with TRBD2 matching over 8 bases. From germline, CDR1 is SGHNT and CDR2 YYREEE (reference sequence). The CDR3 consists of 15 residues. CDR3 in DNA: TGTGCCAACAGCATGTACGCGGGGGGCAGGAATGAGCAGTTATTC. Translating gives CANSMYAGGRNEQLF.